This T cell receptor (beta chain) was observed in a study of CD8 T cells in Susac syndrome. CDR3 length equals 14 residues. Per the germline V gene, CDR1 is SGHNT and CDR2 is YYREEE (reference sequence). Trimming shortened V by 2 bases and J by 4 bases, and 12 bases separated the two germline ends. cDNA came from 0.5 to 1 ug RNA primed by random hexamers. Each CDR3 protein gets one entry after TCRdb re-called the immunoSEQ multiplex PCR reads with MiXCR. The table has about 400,000 distinct CDR3 sequences, 75% to 90% seen once; the top ten hold 0.09% to 0.15%. Sequencing was performed on CD8+ T cells from PBMCs. This chain links TRBV5-4 with TRBJ1-2, with D perhaps matching TRBD1 (5 bases). The source of this sequence is a human donor with multiple sclerosis. CDR3 DNA: TGTGCCAGCAGCTTCTCCGGGACGGTCTATGGCTACACCTTC. It yields the protein CASSFSGTVYGYTF. Full variable domain (remainder filled in from reference TRBV5-4 and TRBJ1-2): ETGVTQSPTHLIKTRGQQVTLRCSSQSGHNTVSWYQQALGQGPQFIFQYYREEENGRGNFPPRFSGLQFPNYSSELNVNALELDDSALYLCASSFSGTVYGYTFGSGTRLTVV.